This TCR beta chain was observed in a study of CD4+ T cells in melanoma. Whole-study findings and limits: In melanoma, neoantigen-specific CD4+ T cells reportedly differed in differentiation state.

Germline CDR1 reads SGHRS; CDR2 reads YFSETQ. The CDR3 consists of 14 residues. J lost 4 bases, V lost 6 bases, and 6 bases had no gene match. A remark on this clone: Its antigen is unidentified.

Clones were read by immunoSEQ multiplex PCR, and TCRdb kept only the in-frame ones, dropping some. This sample yields roughly 110,000 clones, of which over 80% are seen a single time; less than 4% belongs to the top ten. The receptor was isolated from a human donor with melanoma. The specimen was peripheral blood. The chain has TRBV5-1 and TRBJ2-5; TRBD2 aligns across 10 bases. The CDR3 sequence is CASTEAGGRETQYF. For the CDR3, the DNA is TGCGCCAGCACCGAAGCGGGGGGGCGAGAGACCCAGTACTTC.